These 27 T cell receptor beta chains came from one sample sequenced in a study of T cells in Graves' hyperthyroidism and ophthalmopathy. Amplification of TCR beta CDR3 regions was performed using RNA transcripts as template. An initial round of RT-PCR targeting the TCR CDR3 relied on the HTBI primer set. Via MiXCR, TCRdb re-called the multiplex PCR reads, giving one row per CDR3 protein. The data show about 270,000 distinct CDR3 sequences, with about 20% seen just once and about 60% held by the top ten. The material sequenced was blood. The receptors were sampled from a young man with Graves' ophthalmopathy.

The gene calls are TRBV11-3 and TRBJ2-2; 7 bases align to TRBD1. J lost 4 bases, V lost 4 bases, and 9 bases had no gene match. The CDR3 length is 16 residues. The V gene's germline CDR1 is SGHNT and CDR2 YENEEA. The CDR3 sequence: CASSSDRDRGTGELFF. CDR3 sequence (DNA): TGTGCCAGCAGCTCTGATCGGGACAGAGGCACCGGGGAGCTGTTTTTT.

This clonotype was observed a few times. V and J are TRBV7-9 and TRBJ2-2; 9 bases align to TRBD2. Trimming took 1 base from V and 6 from J; bases not matched to a gene: 3. The CDR3 is made up of 15 amino acids. CDR1 and CDR2 (germline): SEHNR, FQNEAQ (reference sequence). DNA of the CDR3: TGTGCCAGCAGCTTAGTGGGACTAGCATCCGGGGAGCTGTTTTTT. Protein sequence: CASSLVGLASGELFF.

This clonotype has more than one count but fewer than ten. The chain couples TRBV7-3 to TRBJ2-5, with 7 nucleotides matching TRBD1. V shed 0 bases, J shed 1 base, and the junction held 8 bases outside the gene matches. Germline values: CDR1 SGHTA, CDR2 FQGTGA. The length of the CDR3 is 17 residues. In DNA, the CDR3 is TGTGCCAGCAGCTTAACGCCGGGACAGCCGTTCCAAGAGACCCAGTACTTC. Translated: CASSLTPGQPFQETQYF.

The CDR3, as DNA: TGTGCCAGCAGCGTAAATGGTCCCCAGTTCTTC. Its translation: CASSVNGPQFF. The chain couples TRBV9 to TRBJ2-1; D not certain. The CDR3 contains 11 residues. V lost 1 base and J lost 13, with 9 bases in between. Germline assignment: CDR1 SGDLS and CDR2 YYNGEE. Full variable domain (rest looked up from reference TRBV9 and TRBJ2-1): DSGVTQTPKHLITATGQRVTLRCSPRSGDLSVYWYQQSLDQGLQFLIQYYNGEERAKGNILERFSAQQFPDLHSELNLSSLELGDSALYFCASSVNGPQFFGPGTRLTVL.

This clonotype was counted once. A read error may account for a junction end that differs from germline. Here the CDR3 DNA reads TGCAGCGGGGGACAGGGGGGCGAGCAGCACTTC. This codes for CSGGQGGEQHF. The J gene is TRBJ2-7, the V gene TRBV29-1; TRBD1 agrees at 11 bases. CDR1 is SQVTM, CDR2 ANQGSEA, per germline. CDR3 length equals 11 residues.

This clonotype appeared a few times. The chain carries TRBV20-1 and TRBJ1-5; 10 bases map to TRBD1. CDR1 DFQATT and CDR2 SNEGSKA come from the germline V gene (reference sequence). The CDR3 covers 17 residues. J gave up 0 bases and V 3 bases, and 8 bases lay outside the gene matches. CDR3 sequence: CSARSGTGVYSNQPQHF. The DNA of the CDR3 is TGCAGTGCTAGGAGTGGGACAGGGGTATATAGCAATCAGCCCCAGCATTTT.

This clonotype came up many times. This chain joins TRBV12-3 or TRBV12-4 and TRBJ2-7; no clear D gene. There are 13 residues in the CDR3. Trimming took 0 bases from V and 8 from J, leaving 11 bases between them. The CDR3 region is CASSLAERRQQYF. The CDR3 nucleotides read TGTGCCAGCAGTTTAGCGGAAAGGCGACAGCAGTACTTC.

This clonotype was observed a few times. The CDR3 spells CASSPRQGRETQYF. As DNA, the CDR3 is TGTGCCAGCAGCCCCCGACAGGGGCGGGAGACCCAGTACTTC. The chain uses TRBV9 and TRBJ2-5; 8 bases line up with TRBD1. The CDR3 length is 14 residues. V dropped 4 bases and J dropped 5; count of bases not matched to a gene: 7. Germline V lookup: CDR1 SGDLS, CDR2 YYNGEE.

This clonotype was seen just once. J is TRBJ2-1 and V is TRBV4-1; no clear D. CDR1 and CDR2 (germline): MGHRA, YSYEKL. The CDR3 contains 11 residues. V lost 4 bases and J lost 12, with 10 bases in between. CDR3 bases: TGCGCCAGCAGCCGGAACGATGGGCAGTTCTTC. Its protein is CASSRNDGQFF.

The genes are TRBV6-2 or TRBV6-3 and TRBJ1-1; no reliable D call. Trimming stripped 5 bases from V and 4 bases from J, with 11 bases between. The CDR3 contains 13 residues. Germline loops: CDR1 MNHEY, CDR2 SVGEGT. CDR3 protein: CASSRYRATEAFF. CDR3 coding DNA: TGTGCCAGCAGTCGTTATAGGGCCACTGAAGCTTTCTTT.

This clonotype was seen repeatedly, ten times or more. The chain recombines TRBV5-1 with TRBJ2-1; 12 nucleotides line up with TRBD1. Germline CDR1 is SGHRS and CDR2 is YFSETQ. This CDR3 is 16 amino acids long. Losses at the gene ends were 4 bases for V and 3 bases for J; bases not matched to a gene: 5. Here the CDR3 DNA reads TGCGCCAGCAGCGCGGGACAGGGGGCCAGCTACAATGAGCAGTTCTTC. Its protein is CASSAGQGASYNEQFF.

The sample holds a few counts of this clonotype. V is TRBV9 and J is TRBJ2-1; 11 positions match TRBD2. Losses at the gene ends were 3 bases for V and 4 bases for J; bases not matched to a gene: 3. Germline assignment: CDR1 SGDLS and CDR2 YYNGEE. The CDR3 contains 15 residues. DNA of the CDR3: TGTGCCAGCAGCGAGACTAGCGGGACGTACAATGAGCAGTTCTTC. It codes for CASSETSGTYNEQFF.

Note on this clonotype: A much bigger clone sits one base away, suggesting this may be a read error. The V and J genes are TRBV3-1 and TRBJ2-2; unclear D gene. Germline CDR1 is LGHDT and CDR2 is YNNKEL (reference sequence). With 4 bases removed from V and 5 bases from J, the gap between germline ends came to 11 bases. This CDR3 has 14 residues. In DNA, the CDR3 is TGTGCCAGCAGCCTATACAGCCTGACCGGGGAGCTGTTTTTT. Amino acid sequence: CASSLYSLTGELFF.

This clonotype was found a few times. The rearrangement links TRBV5-1 to TRBJ2-5, with D perhaps given as TRBD1 or TRBD2 (7 bases each). V was shortened by 4 bases and J by 0 bases, with 13 bases between the two germline ends. Germline V gives CDR1 SGHRS, CDR2 YFSETQ. The CDR3 length is 15 residues. The CDR3 here is CASSHQGGYQETQYF. CDR3 sequence (DNA): TGCGCCAGCAGCCACCAGGGGGGGTACCAAGAGACCCAGTACTTC.

This clonotype was seen ten or more times. This chain links TRBV11-3 with TRBJ2-1; 12 bases match TRBD2. Trimming cost V 5 bases and J 3 bases; bases outside gene matches: 5. The CDR3 is 16 amino acids. The V gene's germline CDR1 is SGHNT and CDR2 YENEEA. CDR3 region: CASSETSGSFYNEQFF. The CDR3 DNA reads TGTGCCAGCAGCGAGACTAGCGGGAGCTTCTACAATGAGCAGTTCTTC.

There are many counts of this clonotype. The J gene is TRBJ2-1, the V gene TRBV24-1; tentative D call: TRBD1 (6 bases). The CDR3 has 16 amino acids. Looked up from germline, CDR1 is KGHDR and CDR2 is SFDVKD. The V end lost 3 bases, the J end lost 5 bases, and 16 bases lay between the germline ends. Here the CDR3 reads CATSDHPVQGNNEQFF. DNA of the CDR3: TGTGCCACCAGTGATCATCCCGTGCAGGGGAACAATGAGCAGTTCTTC.

In this sample, this clonotype turned up a few times. This chain connects TRBV5-6 to TRBJ1-1; D remains unclear. The CDR3 extends over 14 amino acids. Trimming stripped 4 bases from V and 4 bases from J, with 14 bases between. Germline V gene sequence: CDR1 SGHDT, CDR2 YYEEEE. The CDR3 DNA is TGTGCCAGCAGCATGCCAGACCGGGGCACTGAAGCTTTCTTT. Translating it yields CASSMPDRGTEAFF. The whole variable domain, remainder taken from reference TRBV5-6 and TRBJ1-1, is DAGVTQSPTHLIKTRGQQVTLRCSPKSGHDTVSWYQQALGQGPQFIFQYYEEEERQRGNFPDRFSGHQFPNYSSELNVNALLLGDSALYLCASSMPDRGTEAFFGQGTRLTVV.

The chain combines TRBV6-6 with TRBJ2-7; D ambiguous. Germline CDR1 and CDR2: MNHNY and SVGAGI (reference sequence). The V end lost 2 bases, the J end lost 0 bases, and 11 bases lay between the germline ends. The CDR3 loop spans 15 amino acids. CDR3 sequence (DNA): TGTGCCAGCAGTTACGTGGCCGTAAGCTCCTACGAGCAGTACTTC. It translates to CASSYVAVSSYEQYF.

A remark on this clonotype: Given a much more abundant clone one base away, this may be a read error. This chain uses TRBV12-3 or TRBV12-4 with TRBJ1-5, with D hard to call. This CDR3 comprises 14 residues. Deletions cut 3 bases from V and 5 bases from J, with 11 bases between. This CDR3 is CASSFRAADQPQHF. In DNA, the CDR3 is TGTGCCAGCAGTTTTAGGGCGGCGGATCAGCCCCAGCATTTT.

The chain carries TRBV12-3 or TRBV12-4 and TRBJ1-1; TRBD1 agrees at 7 bases. The CDR3 length is 16 residues. V shed 3 bases, J shed 1 base, and the junction held 8 bases outside the gene matches. The CDR3 reads CASSFYGTVGNTEAFF. For the CDR3, the DNA is TGTGCCAGCAGTTTCTACGGGACAGTTGGGAACACTGAAGCTTTCTTT.

The V and J genes are TRBV11-1 and TRBJ2-5; 10 positions agree with TRBD2. Per the germline V gene, CDR1 is SGHAT and CDR2 is FQDESV (reference sequence). The trim removed 3 bases at V and 3 bases at J, leaving 4 bases unmatched. The CDR3 covers 15 residues. The CDR3 reads CASSLTLAGEETQYF. The CDR3 DNA reads TGTGCCAGCAGCTTGACCCTAGCGGGAGAAGAGACCCAGTACTTC.

At least ten counts were recorded for this clonotype. V is TRBV3-1 and J is TRBJ2-7, with TRBD1 identical over 9 bases. Trimming took 0 bases from V and 4 from J; bases not matched to a gene: 4. This CDR3 spans 15 amino acids. Per germline, CDR1 LGHDT and CDR2 YNNKEL (reference sequence). CDR3 protein: CASSQDWTGAYEQYF. DNA for the CDR3: TGTGCCAGCAGCCAAGATTGGACAGGGGCGTACGAGCAGTACTTC.

J is TRBJ2-5 and V is TRBV7-9; tentatively, D is TRBD2 (6 bases). The germline V gene has CDR1 SEHNR and CDR2 FQNEAQ (reference sequence). The V gene lost 3 bases and the J gene lost 5 bases, with 16 bases spanning the gap. The CDR3 loop spans 15 amino acids. The CDR3 nucleotides are TGTGCCAGCAGCTTTCGACCCGGAGGGGTGGAGACCCAGTACTTC. This sequence encodes CASSFRPGGVETQYF.

The V and J genes are TRBV28 and TRBJ1-5; D might be TRBD1 (5 bases). Germline assignment: CDR1 MDHEN and CDR2 SYDVKM. V lost 6 bases, J lost 0 bases, and 21 bases lay in between. The CDR3 length is 18 residues. CDR3 nucleotide sequence: TGTGCCAGCAGCAGATTTGGCGGGGGGAAATATAGCAATCAGCCCCAGCATTTT. It encodes CASSRFGGGKYSNQPQHF. Full variable domain (rest looked up from reference TRBV28 and TRBJ1-5): DVKVTQSSRYLVKRTGEKVFLECVQDMDHENMFWYRQDPGLGLRLIYFSYDVKMKEKGDIPEGYSVSREKKERFSLILESASTNQTSMYLCASSRFGGGKYSNQPQHFGDGTRLSIL.

This clonotype was counted ten times or more. The chain couples TRBV12-3 or TRBV12-4 to TRBJ1-1; tentatively, D is TRBD1 (5 bases). The CDR3 covers 13 residues. Trimming stripped 6 bases from V and 1 base from J, with 9 bases between. This CDR3 reads CASRGTANTEAFF. The CDR3 coding sequence is TGTGCCAGCAGGGGGACGGCGAACACTGAAGCTTTCTTT.

This clonotype has a handful of counts. V is TRBV27 and J is TRBJ2-2; D may match TRBD1 or TRBD2 (5 bases each). V was pared by 0 bases and J by 2 bases, with 10 bases between. The CDR3 totals 16 residues. CDR1 MNHEY and CDR2 SMNVEV come from the germline V gene (reference sequence). The CDR3 region is CASSLSGRLNTGELFF. The CDR3 region has the DNA TGTGCCAGCAGTTTATCGGGACGCCTCAACACCGGGGAGCTGTTTTTT.

The chain is built from TRBV28 and TRBJ2-7; D may be TRBD2 (6 bases). Per germline, CDR1 MDHEN and CDR2 SYDVKM. The germline V and J ends were trimmed by 2 bases and 0 bases, with 11 bases remaining between them. This CDR3 has 15 amino acids. The CDR3 sequence: CASSLKAGSSYEQYF. The CDR3, as DNA: TGTGCCAGCAGTTTAAAGGCGGGAAGCTCCTACGAGCAGTACTTC.